The 13 T cell receptor beta chains presented below share a single source sample, sequenced in a study of blood T cells in healthy people across ages. With a J-beta primer mix and a sample-barcoded 5' primer, a second PCR ran about 7 to 12 cycles. TCRdb processed the 5' RACE reads anew with MiXCR; each CDR3 protein has one entry. The repertoire includes roughly 1,300,000 distinct CDR3 sequences, around 59% of them detected once, and 6.5% to 8.5% sits in the top ten. The sample was blood. These TCRs come from a man between 18 and 29 years old in good health.

The table lists this clonotype with a few counts. The rearrangement joins TRBV4-3 to TRBJ2-3; 10 bases are a match to TRBD2. CDR3 length equals 16 residues. The V gene end was trimmed by 0 bases and the J gene end by 4 bases; junction bases not matched to a gene: 4. From germline, CDR1 is LGHNA and CDR2 YSLEER. The CDR3 here is CASSQDPSGGADTQYF. The CDR3, as DNA: TGCGCCAGCAGCCAAGATCCCAGCGGGGGGGCAGATACGCAGTATTTT.

This clonotype was seen only a few times. The chain links TRBV4-1 to TRBJ1-5, with D unresolved. Trimming stripped 3 bases from V and 2 bases from J, with 11 bases between. Germline V gene data show CDR1 as MGHRA and CDR2 as YSYEKL. This CDR3 region has 15 residues. The CDR3 loop is CASSQVQSGNQPQHF. The CDR3 DNA follows: TGCGCCAGCAGCCAGGTACAGTCGGGCAATCAGCCCCAGCATTTT.

Comments on this clonotype: A read error is possible here, since a much larger clone lies one base away. This chain connects TRBV28 to TRBJ2-3; 9 nucleotides line up with TRBD2. J gave up 4 bases and V 5 bases, and 10 bases lay outside the gene matches. Germline V gives CDR1 MDHEN, CDR2 SYDVKM. The length of the CDR3 is 16 residues. The CDR3 spells CASSPGAGGKSDTQYF. In nucleotides, the CDR3 is TGTGCCAGCAGTCCTGGCGCGGGGGGGAAATCAGATACGCAGTATTTT.

The chain employs TRBV12-5 and TRBJ1-2; D is ambiguous. V dropped 0 bases and J dropped 4 bases, with 12 bases sitting between them. This CDR3 has 15 residues. Germline assignment: CDR1 LGHNT and CDR2 FRNRAP. Here the CDR3 DNA reads TGTGCTAGTGGTTTGGTACCGACGGTGTCCTATGGCTACACCTTC. It codes for CASGLVPTVSYGYTF.

The V gene is TRBV6-1, the J gene TRBJ2-4; 7 bases line up with TRBD2. Germline V gives CDR1 MNHNS, CDR2 SASEGT. This CDR3 spans 14 amino acids. The ends lost 6 bases at V and 6 bases at J; junction bases unmatched: 8. The CDR3 DNA is TGTGCCAGCAGCGCGAGCGGGGAGGCAAACATTCAGTACTTC. Translation gives CASSASGEANIQYF.

The CDR3 DNA is TGCGCCAGCAGCTTTCTACTAGCGGGAGTAGGAGATACGCAGTATTTT. This codes for CASSFLLAGVGDTQYF. This chain links TRBV5-1 with TRBJ2-3; TRBD2 matches at 11 bases. Germline V gives CDR1 SGHRS, CDR2 YFSETQ. The CDR3 totals 16 residues. With 2 bases clipped from V and 5 bases from J, the junction kept 7 bases outside the gene matches.

This sequence joins TRBV4-3 and TRBJ2-7; 9 positions agree with TRBD1. Germline CDR1 LGHNA, CDR2 YSLEER. CDR3 length: 16 amino acids. Unmatched junction bases numbered 4, after V lost 1 base and J lost 0 bases. Written as DNA, the CDR3 is TGCGCCAGCAGCCAAGGGACAGGGGAACCCTCCTACGAGCAGTACTTC. Translating it yields CASSQGTGEPSYEQYF.

The rearrangement joins TRBV7-9 to TRBJ2-1; tentative D call: TRBD1 (5 bases). The CDR3 runs 15 residues. The V end lost 4 bases, the J end lost 10 bases, and 20 bases lay between the germline ends. The germline V gene has CDR1 SEHNR and CDR2 FQNEAQ (reference sequence). The chain's CDR3 is CASSSDNRLGREQFF. CDR3 DNA sequence: TGTGCCAGCAGCTCAGACAACCGCCTGGGGCGGGAGCAGTTCTTC.

The chain is built from TRBV2 and TRBJ2-7; no clear D. CDR1 is SNHLY, CDR2 FYNNEI, per germline. The V end lost 3 bases, the J end lost 2 bases, and 11 bases lay between the germline ends. The CDR3 length is 14 residues. In nucleotides, the CDR3 is TGTGCCAGCAGTGATAGTGGCAGACCCTACGAGCAGTACTTC. It translates to CASSDSGRPYEQYF.

The chain uses TRBV29-1 and TRBJ1-5; 8 bases fit TRBD1. Germline V gene data show CDR1 as SQVTM and CDR2 as ANQGSEA. There are 14 residues in the CDR3. Germline trimming cut 4 bases from V and 6 bases from J; bases unmatched to any gene: 8. The CDR3 is CSVAGQGPSQPQHF. In nucleotides, the CDR3 is TGCAGCGTTGCTGGACAGGGACCCAGTCAGCCCCAGCATTTT.

This clonotype was seen more than once but under ten times. This chain connects TRBV25-1 to TRBJ2-1; TRBD2 agrees at 13 bases. The junction had 5 bases not matched to a gene; V was cut back by 7 bases and J by 8 bases. In germline, CDR1 is MGHDK, CDR2 SYGVNS. The CDR3 length is 14 residues. CDR3 sequence (DNA): TGTGCCAGCACCGGGACTAGCGGGGTCGATGAGCAGTTCTTC. This sequence encodes CASTGTSGVDEQFF.

The gene calls are TRBV6-2 or TRBV6-3 and TRBJ2-1; 7 bases fit TRBD2. CDR3 length: 18 amino acids. The V segment lost 5 bases and the J segment 1 base; nucleotides outside the gene matches: 14. CDR1 and CDR2 (germline): MNHEY, SVGEGT. In DNA form, the CDR3 reads TGTGCCAGCAGTCATTACGAGAGCAGCGGGGTTTCCTACAATGAGCAGTTCTTC. It yields the protein CASSHYESSGVSYNEQFF.

This rearrangement joins TRBV4-1 to TRBJ2-4; tentatively, D is TRBD1 (6 bases). CDR3 length equals 17 residues. In germline, CDR1 is MGHRA, CDR2 YSYEKL. V lost 4 bases, J lost 0 bases, and 16 bases lay in between. The CDR3 is CASSPGEIKLAKNIQYF. The CDR3 region has the DNA TGCGCCAGCAGCCCAGGGGAAATTAAGCTAGCCAAAAACATTCAGTACTTC.